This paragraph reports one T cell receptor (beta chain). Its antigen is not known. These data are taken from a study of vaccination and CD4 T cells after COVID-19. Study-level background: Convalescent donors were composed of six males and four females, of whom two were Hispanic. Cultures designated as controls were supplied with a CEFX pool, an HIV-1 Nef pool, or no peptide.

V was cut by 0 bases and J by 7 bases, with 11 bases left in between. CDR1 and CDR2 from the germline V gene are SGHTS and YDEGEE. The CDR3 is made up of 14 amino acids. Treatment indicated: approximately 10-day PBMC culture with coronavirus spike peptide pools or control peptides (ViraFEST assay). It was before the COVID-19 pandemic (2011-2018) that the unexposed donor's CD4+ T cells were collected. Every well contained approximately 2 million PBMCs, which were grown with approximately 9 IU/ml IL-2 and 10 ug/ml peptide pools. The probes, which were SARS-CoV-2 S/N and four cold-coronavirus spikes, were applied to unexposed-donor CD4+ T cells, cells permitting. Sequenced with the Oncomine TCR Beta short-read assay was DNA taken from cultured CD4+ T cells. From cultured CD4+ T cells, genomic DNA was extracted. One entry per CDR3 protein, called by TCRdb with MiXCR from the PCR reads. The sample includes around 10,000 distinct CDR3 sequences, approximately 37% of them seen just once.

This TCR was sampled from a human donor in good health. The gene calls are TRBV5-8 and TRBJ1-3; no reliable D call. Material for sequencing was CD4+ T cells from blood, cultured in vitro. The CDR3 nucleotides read TGTGCCAGCAGCTTGGCTATCCATTCCAACACCATATATTTT. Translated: CASSLAIHSNTIYF.